Detailed here is one T cell receptor (beta chain). The antigen remains undetermined. Data came from immunoSEQ multiplex PCR; TCRdb stores just in-frame clones and leaves some out. The sample has some 1,400,000 clones; roughly 96% are singletons. The data belong to a study of shared clonotypes between healthy human individuals. The study, taken as a whole, reports: Estimated richness values were generally larger in naive subsets than in memory subsets.

With 4 bases removed from V and 12 bases from J, the gap between germline ends came to 20 bases. The CDR3 consists of 14 residues. Germline CDR1 reads SGHRS; CDR2 reads YFSETQ. A split of CD4+ cells into CD45RA+ naive and CD45RA-negative memory subsets was performed. This TCR derives from a man aged 25-45 years in good health. The chain joins TRBV5-1 to TRBJ2-1; D is perhaps TRBD1 or TRBD2 (5 bases each). The sequenced material came from naive CD4+ T cells sorted from blood. Regarding subset: CD45RA+ positively selected. As DNA, the CDR3 is TGCGCCAGCAGCCAGGGACCCACCGGGTGGGTGCAGTTCTTC. The encoded protein is CASSQGPTGWVQFF.